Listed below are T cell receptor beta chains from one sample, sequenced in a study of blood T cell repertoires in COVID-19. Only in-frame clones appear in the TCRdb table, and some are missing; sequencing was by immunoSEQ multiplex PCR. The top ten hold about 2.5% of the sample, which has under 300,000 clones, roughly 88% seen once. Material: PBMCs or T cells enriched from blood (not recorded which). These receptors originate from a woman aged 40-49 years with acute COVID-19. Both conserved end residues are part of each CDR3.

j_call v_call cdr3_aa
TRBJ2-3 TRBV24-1 CATSDSSLSTDTQYF
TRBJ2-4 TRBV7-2 CASSLGAGGPRAKNIQYF
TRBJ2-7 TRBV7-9 CASSLGTGYEQYF
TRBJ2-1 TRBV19 CASSIASGARFGEQFF
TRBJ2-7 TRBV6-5 CASSYMDRVGDEQYF
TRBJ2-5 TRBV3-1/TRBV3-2 CASSHRTVQETQYF
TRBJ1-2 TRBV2 CASSEAQGGGYGYTF
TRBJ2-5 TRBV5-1 CASSLSGQETQYF
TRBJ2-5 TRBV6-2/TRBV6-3 CASSYSRLAGGIMGQETQYF
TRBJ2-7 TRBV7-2 CASSWTTHEQYF
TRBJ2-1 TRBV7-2 CASSTPGVVAGGQFF
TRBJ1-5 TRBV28 CASSNPGGGQPQHF
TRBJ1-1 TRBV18 CASSSRQLQNTEAFF
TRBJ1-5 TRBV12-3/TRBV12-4 CASSLSNNQPQHF
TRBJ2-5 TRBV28 CASSLNGLGDFQTQYF
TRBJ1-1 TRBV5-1 CASSWGTGGFGFF
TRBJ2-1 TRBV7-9 CASSSTYTRPGTSGNEQFF
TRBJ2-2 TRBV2 CASSGVTGELFF
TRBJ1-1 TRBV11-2 CASSRGEHTEAFF
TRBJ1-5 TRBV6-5 CASSPGQGSNQPQHF
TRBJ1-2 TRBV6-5 CASSYSGVGDGYTF
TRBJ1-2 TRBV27 CASSLRGQPLLGYTF
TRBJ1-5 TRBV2 CASSERISNQPQHF
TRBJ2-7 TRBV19 CASSPGSAASQYF
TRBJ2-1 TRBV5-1 CASSTDPGTSGRASEQFF
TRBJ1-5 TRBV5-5 CASSPGVYSNQPQHF
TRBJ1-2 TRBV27 CASSLFSGGYGYGYTF
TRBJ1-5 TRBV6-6 CASRRSGTGDNQPQHF
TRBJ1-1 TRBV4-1 CASSPTGDRVEAFF
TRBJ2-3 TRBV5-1 CASSSKGGADTQYF
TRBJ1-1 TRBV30 CAWSDRGQEAFF
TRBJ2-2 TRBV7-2 CASSSRGGGTGELFF
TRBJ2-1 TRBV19 CASSRAGGYEQFF
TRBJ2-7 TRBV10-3 CAISEGDRAPYEQYF
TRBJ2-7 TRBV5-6 CASSRAQGVGNEQYF
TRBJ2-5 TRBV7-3 CASSFGPGETQYF
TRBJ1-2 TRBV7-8 CASNQGTGDGYTF
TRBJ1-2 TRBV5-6 CASRITGQGNYGYTF
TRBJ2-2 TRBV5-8 CASSSSGGVPTGELFF
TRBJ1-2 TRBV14 CASSQVGTGGRYGYTF
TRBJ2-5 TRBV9 CASSVGLAGGGLETQYF